The T cell receptor beta chain under discussion was sequenced for a study of T cell repertoires in cytomegalovirus infection. Across the whole study: Alongside well-studied HLA-B-restricted CMV epitopes, recently identified HLA-C-restricted CMV epitopes were also used. Public TCR beta signatures were indicative of both CMV infection and a matching HLA type. Findings and limits, study-wide: Clonotype analysis showed dominance of the ex vivo response by HLA-C-restricted CMV-specific TCR beta clonotypes.

Using its own MiXCR run on the reads, TCRdb lists one record per CDR3 protein. The profile shows about 47,000 distinct CDR3 sequences, roughly a fifth of them singletons. A few counts support this clonotype. Its target is unknown. In germline, CDR1 is LGHNA, CDR2 YNFKEQ. The V gene end was trimmed by 3 bases and the J gene end by 3 bases; junction bases not matched to a gene: 4. The CDR3 loop spans 14 amino acids. The sequences come from CD8+ T cells from cultured PBMCs, collected from culture after CMV antigen stimulation. The receptor comes from a human donor in good health (CMV status not recorded). Some clones in this sample may be carry-over from other donors' samples. This sequence joins TRBV4-2 and TRBJ2-7; 8 bases are a match to TRBD1. CDR3 nucleotide sequence: TGTGCCAGCAGCCAGGTACAGGGGGACTACGAGCAGTACTTC. Amino acid sequence: CASSQVQGDYEQYF.